The rows below give T cell receptor beta chains drawn from one sample of a study of T cell responses to AZD1222 COVID-19 vaccine. The method was immunoSEQ multiplex PCR; TCRdb's version includes in-frame clones alone and lacks a portion of them. The table records under 150,000 clones, about 93% of them present only once. This specimen was peripheral blood, taken on day 0 of AZD1222 vaccination. The receptors were gathered from an adult in good health. Each CDR3 is given with its conserved first and last residue. A D gene is named only where the DNA matches it firmly. Size is stated for part of the rows, as once, few or many counts, or as a class when the clone is expanded.

j_call: TRBJ2-7
d_call: .
v_call: TRBV27
clone_size: .
cdr3_aa: CASSRRVFYEQYF
cdr3_nt: TGTGCCAGCAGTCGCAGGGTGTTCTACGAGCAGTACTTC

j_call: TRBJ1-2
d_call: .
v_call: TRBV4-2
clone_size: .
cdr3_aa: CASSQDHANYGYTF
cdr3_nt: TGTGCCAGCAGCCAAGATCACGCTAACTATGGCTACACCTTC

j_call: TRBJ2-7
d_call: TRBD1
v_call: TRBV6-6
clone_size: few
cdr3_aa: CASRQTGQGGAYEQYF
cdr3_nt: TGTGCCAGCAGACAAACTGGACAGGGGGGAGCCTACGAGCAGTACTTC

j_call: TRBJ2-7
d_call: TRBD2
v_call: TRBV6-5
clone_size: .
cdr3_aa: CASSYGTSGEYEQYF
cdr3_nt: TGTGCCAGCAGTTACGGCACTAGCGGAGAGTACGAGCAGTACTTC

j_call: TRBJ1-5
d_call: TRBD1
v_call: TRBV2
clone_size: .
cdr3_aa: CASSGTGANQPQHF
cdr3_nt: TGTGCCAGCAGTGGGACAGGGGCAAATCAGCCCCAGCATTTT

j_call: TRBJ1-2
d_call: .
v_call: TRBV29-1
clone_size: .
cdr3_aa: CSDYYGYTF
cdr3_nt: TGCAGCGATTACTATGGCTACACCTTC

j_call: TRBJ1-1
d_call: TRBD1
v_call: TRBV7-3
clone_size: .
cdr3_aa: CASSSSGGTEAFF
cdr3_nt: TGTGCCAGCAGCTCATCAGGGGGCACTGAAGCTTTCTTT

j_call: TRBJ2-5
d_call: .
v_call: TRBV5-1
clone_size: .
cdr3_aa: CASSSSTVGETQYF
cdr3_nt: TGCGCCAGCAGCTCCTCGACAGTGGGCGAGACCCAGTACTTC

j_call: TRBJ2-7
d_call: .
v_call: TRBV19
clone_size: .
cdr3_aa: CASSAGPGQLYEQYF
cdr3_nt: TGTGCCAGTAGTGCCGGTCCGGGACAACTCTACGAGCAGTACTTC

j_call: TRBJ2-7
d_call: TRBD1
v_call: TRBV10-3
clone_size: .
cdr3_aa: CAISPGQDHYEQYF
cdr3_nt: TGTGCCATCAGCCCGGGACAGGACCACTACGAGCAGTACTTC

j_call: TRBJ1-2
d_call: .
v_call: TRBV29-1
clone_size: .
cdr3_aa: CSVERGGGGYTF
cdr3_nt: TGCAGCGTCGAGAGGGGGGGAGGTGGCTACACCTTC

j_call: TRBJ1-2
d_call: .
v_call: TRBV4-2
clone_size: .
cdr3_aa: CASSQAGWGQNYGYTF
cdr3_nt: TGTGCCAGCAGCCAAGCAGGGTGGGGGCAAAACTATGGCTACACCTTC

j_call: TRBJ1-1
d_call: .
v_call: TRBV29-1
clone_size: .
cdr3_aa: CSVVWMNTEAFF
cdr3_nt: TGCAGCGTTGTGTGGATGAACACTGAAGCTTTCTTT

j_call: TRBJ2-3
d_call: TRBD2
v_call: TRBV18
clone_size: .
cdr3_aa: CASSPSGLVGTDTQYF
cdr3_nt: TGTGCCAGCTCACCTTCGGGACTAGTGGGCACAGATACGCAGTATTTT

j_call: TRBJ1-2
d_call: .
v_call: TRBV5-4
clone_size: .
cdr3_aa: CASSLGRPEGQGGYTF
cdr3_nt: TGTGCCAGCAGTCTGGGGCGCCCCGAAGGTCAAGGAGGCTACACCTTC

j_call: TRBJ1-1
d_call: TRBD1
v_call: TRBV7-2
clone_size: .
cdr3_aa: CASSLEGQGAGEAFF
cdr3_nt: TGTGCCAGCAGCTTAGAGGGACAGGGGGCAGGGGAAGCTTTCTTT

j_call: TRBJ1-2
d_call: TRBD1
v_call: TRBV7-2
clone_size: .
cdr3_aa: CASSLFVDREDYGYTF
cdr3_nt: TGTGCCAGCAGTTTGTTTGTGGACAGGGAGGACTATGGCTACACCTTC

j_call: TRBJ2-1
d_call: .
v_call: TRBV28
clone_size: .
cdr3_aa: CASSGGGAYNEQFF
cdr3_nt: TGTGCCAGCAGCGGAGGAGGGGCCTACAATGAGCAGTTCTTC

j_call: TRBJ1-6
d_call: .
v_call: TRBV12-3/TRBV12-4
clone_size: once
cdr3_aa: CASQRDGRGPLHF
cdr3_nt: TGTGCCAGCCAAAGGGACGGGAGGGGACCCCTCCACTTT

j_call: TRBJ1-4
d_call: .
v_call: TRBV19
clone_size: .
cdr3_aa: CASSPRDGNEKLFF
cdr3_nt: TGTGCCAGTAGTCCACGGGACGGGAATGAAAAACTGTTTTTT

j_call: TRBJ2-7
d_call: TRBD2
v_call: TRBV11-2
clone_size: .
cdr3_aa: CASSLDHGSGFSYEQYF
cdr3_nt: TGTGCCAGCAGCTTAGATCATGGTAGCGGGTTCTCCTACGAGCAGTACTTC

j_call: TRBJ1-5
d_call: .
v_call: TRBV10-3
clone_size: .
cdr3_aa: CAISESPLRGSYSNQPQHF
cdr3_nt: TGTGCCATCAGTGAGTCCCCCCTTCGAGGTTCTTATAGCAATCAGCCCCAGCATTTT

j_call: TRBJ2-3
d_call: .
v_call: TRBV19
clone_size: .
cdr3_aa: CASSMGGGGPSAQYF
cdr3_nt: TGTGCCAGTAGTATGGGGGGCGGAGGTCCCTCGGCGCAGTATTTT

j_call: TRBJ1-4
d_call: .
v_call: TRBV18
clone_size: .
cdr3_aa: CASSPRGGLLNEKLFF
cdr3_nt: TGTGCCAGCTCACCACGTGGGGGGTTACTTAATGAAAAACTGTTTTTT

j_call: TRBJ2-1
d_call: .
v_call: TRBV11-2
clone_size: .
cdr3_aa: CASSQTGGSNNEQFF
cdr3_nt: TGTGCCAGCAGCCAGACAGGTGGCAGCAACAATGAGCAGTTCTTC

j_call: TRBJ2-7
d_call: .
v_call: TRBV6-7
clone_size: .
cdr3_aa: CASSYRRVSYEQYF
cdr3_nt: TGTGCCAGCAGTTATAGGCGGGTCTCCTACGAGCAGTACTTC

j_call: TRBJ2-2
d_call: .
v_call: TRBV6-2/TRBV6-3
clone_size: .
cdr3_aa: CASSLQETGELFF
cdr3_nt: TGTGCCAGCAGTCTTCAGGAGACCGGGGAGCTGTTTTTT

j_call: TRBJ1-5
d_call: .
v_call: TRBV27
clone_size: .
cdr3_aa: CASSPKGLGNQPQHF
cdr3_nt: TGTGCCAGCAGTCCCAAAGGGTTGGGCAATCAGCCCCAGCATTTT

j_call: TRBJ1-1
d_call: .
v_call: TRBV2
clone_size: .
cdr3_aa: CASSLDQNTEAFF
cdr3_nt: TGTGCCAGCAGTTTAGACCAGAACACTGAAGCTTTCTTT

j_call: TRBJ1-5
d_call: .
v_call: TRBV6-5
clone_size: .
cdr3_aa: CASSPRLGQPQHF
cdr3_nt: TGTGCCAGCAGCCCACGGTTGGGTCAGCCCCAGCATTTT

j_call: TRBJ1-5
d_call: .
v_call: TRBV7-9
clone_size: .
cdr3_aa: CASSFMRDQPQHF
cdr3_nt: TGTGCCAGCAGCTTCATGAGGGATCAGCCCCAGCATTTT

j_call: TRBJ1-2
d_call: .
v_call: TRBV15
clone_size: .
cdr3_aa: CATGTRIYGYTF
cdr3_nt: TGTGCCACCGGGACACGGATCTATGGCTACACCTTC

j_call: TRBJ2-3
d_call: .
v_call: TRBV29-1
clone_size: .
cdr3_aa: CSVVPGASTDTQYF
cdr3_nt: TGCAGCGTTGTCCCGGGGGCTAGCACAGATACGCAGTATTTT

j_call: TRBJ2-1
d_call: .
v_call: TRBV2
clone_size: .
cdr3_aa: CASTGRSEQFF
cdr3_nt: TGTGCCAGCACGGGACGAAGTGAGCAGTTCTTC

j_call: TRBJ1-2
d_call: .
v_call: TRBV28
clone_size: .
cdr3_aa: CASTPSDIMGYYGYTF
cdr3_nt: TGTGCCAGCACCCCCTCGGACATCATGGGCTACTATGGCTACACCTTC

j_call: TRBJ1-5
d_call: .
v_call: TRBV5-3
clone_size: few
cdr3_aa: CASSEGGQSYSNQPQHF
cdr3_nt: TGTGCCAGTTCAGAGGGGGGGCAGAGCTATAGCAATCAGCCCCAGCATTTT

j_call: TRBJ2-7
d_call: .
v_call: TRBV12-3/TRBV12-4
clone_size: once
cdr3_aa: CASSPPYEQYF
cdr3_nt: TGTGCCAGCAGTCCCCCCTACGAGCAGTACTTC

j_call: TRBJ2-7
d_call: TRBD1
v_call: TRBV2
clone_size: .
cdr3_aa: CASSEGETGAYEQYF
cdr3_nt: TGTGCCAGCAGTGAGGGAGAGACAGGGGCCTACGAGCAGTACTTC

j_call: TRBJ1-4
d_call: .
v_call: TRBV3-1/TRBV3-2
clone_size: .
cdr3_aa: CASSQTTQRHTTNEKLFF
cdr3_nt: TGTGCCAGCAGCCAAACAACACAAAGACATACAACTAATGAAAAACTGTTTTTT

j_call: TRBJ1-1
d_call: TRBD1
v_call: TRBV4-3
clone_size: .
cdr3_aa: CASSLQLTGGTEAFF
cdr3_nt: TGCGCCAGCAGCCTACAATTAACAGGGGGCACTGAAGCTTTCTTT

j_call: TRBJ2-2
d_call: TRBD2
v_call: TRBV4-2
clone_size: .
cdr3_aa: CASSPLAGGPHGELFF
cdr3_nt: TGTGCCAGCAGCCCGCTAGCGGGGGGCCCCCACGGGGAGCTGTTTTTT

j_call: TRBJ2-1
d_call: .
v_call: TRBV28
clone_size: .
cdr3_aa: CASSRYDNEQFF
cdr3_nt: TGTGCCAGCAGTCGATACGACAATGAGCAGTTCTTC

j_call: TRBJ2-7
d_call: TRBD1
v_call: TRBV7-9
clone_size: .
cdr3_aa: CASSQTGGEQYF
cdr3_nt: TGTGCCAGCAGCCAGACAGGGGGCGAGCAGTACTTC

j_call: TRBJ2-2
d_call: .
v_call: TRBV5-1
clone_size: .
cdr3_aa: CASSWSGADTGELFF
cdr3_nt: TGCGCCAGCAGCTGGTCCGGGGCGGACACCGGGGAGCTGTTTTTT

j_call: TRBJ2-7
d_call: .
v_call: TRBV29-1
clone_size: .
cdr3_aa: CSVRAQGPGMEQYF
cdr3_nt: TGCAGCGTTAGGGCCCAGGGCCCGGGGATGGAGCAGTACTTC

j_call: TRBJ1-1
d_call: .
v_call: TRBV15
clone_size: .
cdr3_aa: CATSREAFRSTEAFF
cdr3_nt: TGTGCCACCAGCAGAGAGGCCTTTCGGAGCACTGAAGCTTTCTTT

j_call: TRBJ2-7
d_call: .
v_call: TRBV6-2/TRBV6-3
clone_size: .
cdr3_aa: CASSHPTTGSGEQYF
cdr3_nt: TGTGCCAGCAGTCACCCCACCACGGGATCGGGAGAGCAGTACTTC

j_call: TRBJ1-5
d_call: .
v_call: TRBV28
clone_size: .
cdr3_aa: CASVRASNQPQHF
cdr3_nt: TGTGCCAGCGTCAGGGCTAGCAATCAGCCCCAGCATTTT

j_call: TRBJ2-7
d_call: TRBD2
v_call: TRBV4-3
clone_size: .
cdr3_aa: CASSQDLSGSYEQYF
cdr3_nt: TGCGCCAGCAGCCAAGACCTTAGCGGGAGCTACGAGCAGTACTTC

j_call: TRBJ2-7
d_call: .
v_call: TRBV2
clone_size: .
cdr3_aa: CASSEDHLRHEQYF
cdr3_nt: TGTGCCAGCAGTGAGGACCATCTTCGGCACGAGCAGTACTTC

j_call: TRBJ1-3
d_call: .
v_call: TRBV7-3
clone_size: once
cdr3_aa: CASSLTYPGSGPGNTIYF
cdr3_nt: TGTGCCAGCAGCTTAACGTATCCAGGGTCGGGTCCTGGAAACACCATATATTTT

j_call: TRBJ2-7
d_call: TRBD1
v_call: TRBV9
clone_size: once
cdr3_aa: CASSVGGQDYEQYF
cdr3_nt: TGTGCCAGCAGCGTAGGGGGACAGGACTACGAGCAGTACTTC

j_call: TRBJ1-5
d_call: .
v_call: TRBV3-1/TRBV3-2
clone_size: .
cdr3_aa: CASSPRGQRIQPQHF
cdr3_nt: TGTGCCAGCAGCCCGAGGGGACAACGGATTCAGCCCCAGCATTTT

j_call: TRBJ1-2
d_call: TRBD1
v_call: TRBV18
clone_size: .
cdr3_aa: CASSPWTGGYGYTF
cdr3_nt: TGTGCCAGCTCACCGTGGACAGGGGGCTATGGCTACACCTTC